This TCR beta chain comes out of a study of blood T cells in healthy people across ages. Background on the study: The template switching approach captured approximately one barcoded beta molecule for every two T cells.

Whenever a sample was processed, at least 6 million PBMCs were isolated. Total RNA, at least 5 micrograms per sample, was extracted from PBMCs. The use of a sample-barcoded 5' primer and a J-beta primer mix characterized a second PCR of roughly 6 to 12 cycles. A 12-random-nucleotide template-switch adaptor tagged each cDNA molecule. TCRdb independently ran MiXCR on the 5' RACE reads; one entry per CDR3 protein. This repertoire shows some 1.1 million distinct CDR3 sequences, more than 30% found once; its top ten account for approximately 14%. This clonotype was counted a few times. CDR3 length: 14 residues. The V gene's germline CDR1 is SNHLY and CDR2 FYNNEI. Deletions cut 7 bases from V and 2 bases from J, with 11 bases between.

The sequenced sample was blood. The receptor was derived from a young man in good health. The rearrangement joins TRBV2 to TRBJ2-2; D possibly uses TRBD1 or TRBD2 (5 bases each). The CDR3 sequence: CASTVGRNTGELFF. For the CDR3, the DNA is TGTGCCAGCACCGTGGGACGCAACACCGGGGAGCTGTTTTTT.